These 25 T cell receptor beta chains share one sample of origin, sequenced in a study of human T cells and chemical hapten exposure. Time point here: patch test 2, 6 weeks after DPC sensitization. Treatment noted: therapeutic diphenylcyclopropenone sensitization with weekly scalp DPC. Using its own MiXCR run on the RACE reads, TCRdb lists one record per CDR3 protein. The repertoire holds tens of thousands of distinct CDR3 sequences, with roughly 10% as singletons. Source: whole blood, taken in connection with sensitization to the hapten diphenylcyclopropenone (DPC). The origin of the receptors is a woman aged 25 to 39 with alopecia areata. Some clones in this sample may be carry-over from other donors' samples.

The V and J genes are TRBV2 and TRBJ1-4; D is undetermined. CDR1 and CDR2 (germline): SNHLY, FYNNEI. V was clipped by 8 bases and J by 8 bases, with 21 bases between them. The CDR3 runs to 15 residues. The CDR3 loop reads CASLLDVGVGEKLFF. Here the CDR3 DNA reads TGTGCCAGCCTCCTGGATGTGGGAGTAGGCGAAAAACTGTTTTTT.

The chain joins TRBV3-1 to TRBJ2-3, with no clear D. Germline V gene sequence: CDR1 LGHDT, CDR2 YNNKEL (reference sequence). The CDR3 runs 13 residues. V was clipped by 4 bases and J by 6 bases, with 11 bases between them. The CDR3 protein is CASSPLSSDTQYF. The CDR3 DNA reads TGTGCCAGCAGCCCCCTCAGCTCGGATACGCAGTATTTT.

In its sample, this clonotype was seen a few times. The chain uses TRBV11-2 and TRBJ2-7; TRBD1 matches at 10 bases. This CDR3 region has 15 residues. The V and J ends lost 4 bases and 3 bases, in that order; junction bases with no gene match: 6. Per germline, CDR1 SGHAT and CDR2 FQNNGV. DNA of the CDR3: TGTGCCAGCAGCTCGGCCTGGACAGGGGGCTACGAGCAGTACTTC. It specifies CASSSAWTGGYEQYF.

The chain has TRBV20-1 and TRBJ2-7, with D possibly matching TRBD2 (6 bases). Trimming shortened V by 6 bases and J by 3 bases, and 15 bases separated the two germline ends. The CDR3 is made up of 13 amino acids. CDR1 and CDR2 (germline): DFQATT, SNEGSKA (reference sequence). CDR3 in amino acids: CSARDSSRYEQYF. The DNA for the CDR3 is TGCAGTGCAAGGGACTCAAGCCGCTACGAGCAGTACTTC.

J is TRBJ2-5 and V is TRBV20-1; D is unclear. The CDR3 totals 14 residues. The V end lost 5 bases, the J end lost 0 bases, and 13 bases lay between the germline ends. Looked up from germline, CDR1 is DFQATT and CDR2 is SNEGSKA (reference sequence). CDR3 nucleotides: TGCAGTGCTTACAGCCTACCTAACCAAGAGACCCAGTACTTC. Protein sequence: CSAYSLPNQETQYF.

The V and J genes are TRBV11-3 and TRBJ2-3, with 9 positions matching TRBD2. The CDR3 is made up of 15 amino acids. CDR1 and CDR2 from the germline V gene are SGHNT and YENEEA. V lost 6 bases, J lost 3 bases, and 7 bases stayed unmatched. The CDR3 reads CASSPSSGKTDTQYF. DNA of the CDR3: TGTGCCAGCAGTCCCTCTAGCGGGAAAACAGATACGCAGTATTTT.

This clonotype has only a few counts. The chain links TRBV6-2 or TRBV6-3 to TRBJ1-5; 8 bases map to TRBD1. The junction had 6 bases not matched to a gene; V was cut back by 2 bases and J by 9 bases. From germline, CDR1 is MNHEY and CDR2 SVGEGT. The CDR3 length is 14 residues. The CDR3 is CASSYGRGQGPQHF. The CDR3 bases are TGTGCCAGCAGTTACGGCAGGGGGCAAGGGCCCCAGCATTTT.

This clonotype was recorded at least ten times. The V call is TRBV20-1, the J call TRBJ2-2; D is unclear. Deletions cut 3 bases from V and 4 bases from J, with 12 bases between. The CDR3 sequence is 14 residues long. Germline lookup yields CDR1 DFQATT and CDR2 SNEGSKA (reference sequence). CDR3 nucleotide sequence: TGCAGTGCTAGGACGGCGGCAACCACCGGGGAGCTGTTTTTT. It specifies CSARTAATTGELFF.

There are many counts of this clonotype. The J gene is TRBJ1-2, the V gene TRBV6-6; D is ambiguous. The CDR3 is made up of 13 amino acids. The germline V gene encodes CDR1 MNHNY and CDR2 SVGAGI (reference sequence). V lost 0 bases and J 8 bases, leaving 10 bases between the germline ends. CDR3 DNA: TGTGCCAGCAGTTACTCAGCCACTAAAGGCTACACCTTC. This encodes CASSYSATKGYTF.

This clonotype occurred a few times. V and J are TRBV20-1 and TRBJ1-6; 9 nucleotides align to TRBD1. V was pared by 1 base and J by 10 bases, with 8 bases of the junction left unmatched. Germline V gene lookup returns CDR1 DFQATT and CDR2 SNEGSKA (reference sequence). The CDR3 loop spans 15 amino acids. CDR3 DNA: TGCAGTGCTAGAGGCGGTCACAGGGGGCAATCACCCCTCCACTTT. Protein: CSARGGHRGQSPLHF.

This clonotype has a count of ten or more. The chain links TRBV4-2 to TRBJ2-1; the D call may be TRBD1 or TRBD2 (6 bases each). V shed 0 bases and J shed 6 bases, with 12 bases lying between them. Per germline, CDR1 LGHNA and CDR2 YNFKEQ. The CDR3 sequence is 15 residues long. CDR3 sequence (DNA): TGTGCCAGCAGCCAAGAGCTCGGGGGCCCCAATGAGCAGTTCTTC. It is translated as CASSQELGGPNEQFF.

This clonotype was seen ten or more times. V and J are TRBV3-1 and TRBJ1-6; TRBD1 is a possible D gene (5 bases). This CDR3 contains 15 residues. V lost 1 base to trimming and J lost 6 bases, with 10 bases between them. Germline assignment: CDR1 LGHDT and CDR2 YNNKEL (reference sequence). The DNA of the CDR3 is TGTGCCAGCAGCCAAGCCTCGGGGGGTAATTCACCCCTCCACTTT. The encoded protein is CASSQASGGNSPLHF.

The CDR3, as DNA: TGCAGTGCTAGAGATGGTGGACTAGCGGGATCCACAGATACGCAGTATTTT. Its translation is CSARDGGLAGSTDTQYF. The genes are TRBV20-1 and TRBJ2-3, with 12 bases identical to TRBD2. Losses at the gene ends were 0 bases for V and 2 bases for J; bases not matched to a gene: 6. The CDR3 is 17 amino acids. The germline CDR1 and CDR2 sequences are DFQATT and SNEGSKA (reference sequence).

Many counts were recorded for this clonotype. The CDR3 spells CASSFEPSGSTDTQYF. The CDR3 DNA is TGCGCCAGCAGCTTCGAGCCTAGCGGTAGCACAGATACGCAGTATTTT. This chain uses TRBV5-1 with TRBJ2-3; 7 bases are a match to TRBD2. Trimming at V came to 2 bases and at J to 0 bases, leaving 6 bases not matched to a gene. Per the germline V gene, CDR1 is SGHRS and CDR2 is YFSETQ. The CDR3 is 16 residues long.

This clonotype appeared a few times. The chain carries TRBV5-4 and TRBJ1-1, with D hard to call. V dropped 2 bases and J dropped 0 bases, with 11 bases sitting between them. The length of the CDR3 is 15 residues. The germline V gene has CDR1 SGHNT and CDR2 YYREEE (reference sequence). Written as DNA, the CDR3 is TGTGCCAGCAGCTTAGCGGTAGACATGAACACTGAAGCTTTCTTT. Translated: CASSLAVDMNTEAFF.

This chain connects TRBV29-1 to TRBJ2-7; tentatively, D is TRBD1 (5 bases). This CDR3 has 12 residues. Germline-derived CDR1 and CDR2 are SQVTM and ANQGSEA. V was pared by 4 bases and J by 3 bases, with 10 bases between. The CDR3 DNA reads TGCAGCGTTGGGGCAGGGAACTACGAGCAGTACTTC. This codes for CSVGAGNYEQYF.

This clonotype was seen a handful of times. V usage is TRBV3-1 and J usage is TRBJ1-1; D gene ambiguous. CDR1 and CDR2 from the germline V gene are LGHDT and YNNKEL (reference sequence). The CDR3 length is 12 residues. V lost 5 bases, J lost 0 bases, and 4 bases lay in between. CDR3 in amino acids: CASSEVNTEAFF. In DNA, the CDR3 is TGTGCCAGCAGCGAGGTGAACACTGAAGCTTTCTTT.

J is TRBJ1-1 and V is TRBV6-2 or TRBV6-3; D is perhaps TRBD1 (6 bases). CDR1 is MNHEY, CDR2 SVGEGT, per germline. V lost 6 bases to trimming and J lost 11 bases, with 19 bases between them. The CDR3 covers 13 residues. The CDR3: CASSQDSAWRAFF. The CDR3 nucleotides are TGTGCCAGCAGCCAGGACAGCGCTTGGAGGGCTTTCTTT.

This clonotype was picked up a small number of times. The gene calls are TRBV5-1 and TRBJ1-1; 9 positions agree with TRBD1. The CDR3 is 14 amino acids. Trimming cost V 2 bases and J 3 bases; bases outside gene matches: 2. Germline-derived CDR1 and CDR2 are SGHRS and YFSETQ. The CDR3 DNA sequence: TGCGCCAGCAGCTTTAGACAGGGGGACACTGAAGCTTTCTTT. As protein: CASSFRQGDTEAFF.

At least ten counts were recorded for this clonotype. This sequence joins TRBV18 and TRBJ1-1; 8 nucleotides align to TRBD1. CDR1 is KGHSH and CDR2 is LQKENI in the germline V gene. The ends lost 6 bases at V and 1 base at J; junction bases unmatched: 7. The CDR3 length is 15 residues. This CDR3 reads CASSEGQGRNTEAFF. CDR3 in DNA: TGTGCCAGCTCTGAAGGACAGGGAAGGAACACTGAAGCTTTCTTT.

This clonotype was seen at least ten times. The gene calls are TRBV28 and TRBJ1-2, with D uncertain. The CDR3 length is 15 residues. Germline V lookup: CDR1 MDHEN, CDR2 SYDVKM. V lost 6 bases and J 3 bases, leaving 17 bases between the germline ends. CDR3 in DNA: TGTGCCAGCAGACCACATGATCCTCGGGACTATGGCTACACCTTC. This translates into CASRPHDPRDYGYTF.

The V and J genes are TRBV28 and TRBJ1-2; possible D gene TRBD1, 6 bases. Germline CDR1 MDHEN, CDR2 SYDVKM. The ends were cut back, 6 bases at V and 1 base at J, with 9 bases in the middle. The CDR3 is made up of 13 amino acids. The CDR3 loop reads CASRSGVNYGYTF. The CDR3, as DNA: TGTGCCAGCAGGTCAGGGGTTAACTATGGCTACACCTTC.

This clonotype was counted only a few times. The V call is TRBV29-1, the J call TRBJ2-2, with D perhaps TRBD1 (6 bases). Trimming shortened V by 4 bases and J by 0 bases, and 9 bases separated the two germline ends. Germline CDR1 reads SQVTM; CDR2 reads ANQGSEA. CDR3 size: 14 residues. The CDR3 DNA reads TGCAGCGTTGGAGGGGGAGCGAACACCGGGGAGCTGTTTTTT. Translated, it gives CSVGGGANTGELFF.

J is TRBJ2-1 and V is TRBV28; 10 bases are a match to TRBD2. V trimming: 8 bases; J trimming: 7 bases; junction bases outside the gene matches: 11. This CDR3 spans 15 amino acids. The germline V gene has CDR1 MDHEN and CDR2 SYDVKM. This CDR3 is CASVTSGAGKNEQFF. The CDR3 DNA sequence: TGTGCCAGCGTCACTAGCGGGGCGGGTAAAAATGAGCAGTTCTTC.

This clonotype appeared a few times. The V gene is TRBV6-2 or TRBV6-3, the J gene TRBJ2-1; D is unclear. The CDR3 totals 15 residues. Germline V CDR1 and CDR2: MNHEY, SVGEGT. Trimming took 2 bases from V and 10 from J, leaving 18 bases between them. The CDR3 nucleotides read TGTGCCAGCAGTTACATTGGCCCAAGCTTGGACGAGCAGTTCTTC. Encoded protein: CASSYIGPSLDEQFF.